This T cell receptor beta chain derives from a study of T cells after yellow fever vaccination. The overall study: Libraries from low-cell-number fractions were prepared with the SMART-Seq v4 Ultra Low Input RNA kit. Study-wide findings and caveats: From the bulk population, abundant clonotypes could contaminate and appear within FACS-sorted repertoires. Clonotypes shared by both compartments, CD4 and CD8, made up a small share.

A word on this clonotype: Its antigen is unknown.

TCRdb reprocessed the 5' RACE reads with MiXCR, giving one entry per CDR3 protein. The profile shows 80,000 to 100,000 distinct CDR3 sequences, about 6% of them singletons. This material consisted of CD8+ T cells sorted from PBMCs, taken 10 days after the yellow fever booster vaccination. The clonotype comes from a man between 18 and 35 years old who received the YFV17D yellow fever vaccine.

The CDR3 sequence is CATSRGGGPNSPLHF. Written as DNA, the CDR3 is TGTGCCACCAGCAGAGGAGGGGGCCCCAATTCACCCCTCCACTTT. The rearrangement links TRBV15 to TRBJ1-6; 7 bases are a match to TRBD1. V dropped 1 base and J dropped 7; count of bases not matched to a gene: 4. This CDR3 comprises 15 residues. Germline CDR1 LNHNV, CDR2 YYDKDF (reference sequence). The variable domain in full, with the rest retrieved from reference TRBV15 and TRBJ1-6, is DAMVIQNPRYQVTQFGKPVTLSCSQTLNHNVMYWYQQKSSQAPKLLFHYYDKDFNNEADTPDNFQSRRPNTSFCFLDIRSPGLGDTAMYLCATSRGGGPNSPLHFGNGTRLTVT.